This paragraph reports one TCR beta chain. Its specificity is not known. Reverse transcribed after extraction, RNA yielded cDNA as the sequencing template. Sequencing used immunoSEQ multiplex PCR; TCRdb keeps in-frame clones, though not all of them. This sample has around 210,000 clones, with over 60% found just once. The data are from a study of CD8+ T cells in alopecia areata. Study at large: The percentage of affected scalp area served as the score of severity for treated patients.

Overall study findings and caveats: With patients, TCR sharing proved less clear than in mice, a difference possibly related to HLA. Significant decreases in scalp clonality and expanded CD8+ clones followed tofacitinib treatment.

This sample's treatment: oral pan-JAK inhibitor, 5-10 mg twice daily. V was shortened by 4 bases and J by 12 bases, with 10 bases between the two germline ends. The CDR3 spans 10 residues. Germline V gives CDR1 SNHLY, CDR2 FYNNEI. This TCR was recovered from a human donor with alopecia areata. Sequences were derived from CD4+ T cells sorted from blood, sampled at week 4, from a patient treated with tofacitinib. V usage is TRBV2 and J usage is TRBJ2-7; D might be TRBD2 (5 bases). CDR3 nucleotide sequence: TGTGCCAGCAGTGGGGAGCGGCCGTACTTC. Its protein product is CASSGERPYF.